This T cell receptor (beta chain) was obtained from a study of T cells in tuberculosis. About the research overall: IGRA-negative adolescents, IGRA-positive adolescents with latent tuberculosis and adults with active tuberculosis formed this South African cohort.

On this clone itself: Its antigen remains unknown.

Some clones are missing from TCRdb's copy, which holds only in-frame ones; the method was immunoSEQ multiplex PCR. The repertoire consists of tens of thousands of clones, with roughly nine tenths occurring once and the leading ten covering 2.2%. The germline CDR1 and CDR2 sequences are SGHNT and YYREEE (reference sequence). V was shortened by 7 bases and J by 2 bases, with 21 bases between the two germline ends. The length of the CDR3 is 17 residues. Notes on the study in general: GEM motif frequencies gave 70% accuracy; the GMM repertoire gave about 90%. The TCR-beta difference was not significant; alpha differences partly reflected length.

The TCR was taken from a donor between 10 and 29 years old with latent tuberculosis or without tuberculosis infection. V and J are TRBV5-4 and TRBJ2-2; a possible D gene is TRBD1 (6 bases). The sequencing input was PBMCs. CDR3 sequence reads: CASSRGTRSPNTGELFF. The CDR3 region has the DNA TGTGCCAGCTCCAGGGGAACTCGTTCCCCCAACACCGGGGAGCTGTTTTTT.